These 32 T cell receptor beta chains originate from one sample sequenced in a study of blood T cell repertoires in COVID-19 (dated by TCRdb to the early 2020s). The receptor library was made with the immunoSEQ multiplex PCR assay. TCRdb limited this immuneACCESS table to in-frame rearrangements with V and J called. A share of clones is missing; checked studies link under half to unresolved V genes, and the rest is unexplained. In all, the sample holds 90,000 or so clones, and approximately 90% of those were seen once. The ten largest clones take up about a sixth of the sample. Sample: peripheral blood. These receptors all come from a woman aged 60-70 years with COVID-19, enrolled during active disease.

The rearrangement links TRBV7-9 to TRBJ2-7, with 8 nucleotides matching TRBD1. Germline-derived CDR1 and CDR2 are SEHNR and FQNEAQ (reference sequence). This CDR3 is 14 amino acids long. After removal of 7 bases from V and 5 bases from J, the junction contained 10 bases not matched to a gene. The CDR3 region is CASTVGQGIDEQYF. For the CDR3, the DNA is TGTGCCAGCACCGTTGGACAGGGAATCGACGAGCAGTACTTC.

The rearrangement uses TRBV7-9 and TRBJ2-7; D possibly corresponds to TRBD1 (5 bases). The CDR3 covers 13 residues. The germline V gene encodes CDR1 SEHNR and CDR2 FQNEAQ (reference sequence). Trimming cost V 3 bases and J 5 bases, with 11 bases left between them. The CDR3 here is CASSFDSINEQYF. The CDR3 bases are TGTGCCAGCAGCTTCGACAGTATTAACGAGCAGTACTTC.

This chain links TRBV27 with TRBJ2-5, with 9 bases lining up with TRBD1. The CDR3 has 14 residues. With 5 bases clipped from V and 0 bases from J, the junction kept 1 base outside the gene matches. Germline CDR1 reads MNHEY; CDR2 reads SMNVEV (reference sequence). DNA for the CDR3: TGTGCCAGCAGTAGGGACAGGGACCAAGAGACCCAGTACTTC. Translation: CASSRDRDQETQYF.

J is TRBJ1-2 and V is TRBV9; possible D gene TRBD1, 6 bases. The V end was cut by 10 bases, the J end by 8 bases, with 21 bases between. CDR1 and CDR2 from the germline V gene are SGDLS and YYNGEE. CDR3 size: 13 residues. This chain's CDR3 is CALPPPRGGGYTF. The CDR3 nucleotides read TGTGCCCTTCCCCCCCCCAGGGGCGGGGGCTACACCTTC.

CDR3 in DNA: TGTGCCAGCAGCGTAGCCCTCAGCGGGGGGGCCTACAATGAGCAGTTCTTC. Translating gives CASSVALSGGAYNEQFF. V usage is TRBV9 and J usage is TRBJ2-1, with 10 bases identical to TRBD2. The ends lost 0 bases at V and 2 bases at J; junction bases unmatched: 5. CDR1 and CDR2 (germline): SGDLS, YYNGEE. The CDR3 is 17 residues long.

CDR3 amino acids: CASSSTGRQDEQYF. As DNA, the CDR3 is TGTGCCAGCAGCTCAACAGGTAGGCAGGACGAGCAGTACTTC. This sequence joins TRBV7-2 and TRBJ2-7; D perhaps matches TRBD1 (5 bases). The ends were cut back, 4 bases at V and 5 bases at J, with 15 bases in the middle. The germline CDR1 and CDR2 sequences are SGHTA and FQGNSA. The length of the CDR3 is 14 residues.

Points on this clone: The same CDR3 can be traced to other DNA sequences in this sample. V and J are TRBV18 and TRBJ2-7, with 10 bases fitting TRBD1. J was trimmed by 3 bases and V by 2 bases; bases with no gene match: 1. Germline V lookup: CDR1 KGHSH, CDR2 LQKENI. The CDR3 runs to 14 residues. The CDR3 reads CASSPGTGDYEQYF. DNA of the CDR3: TGTGCCAGCTCACCAGGGACAGGGGACTACGAGCAGTACTTC.

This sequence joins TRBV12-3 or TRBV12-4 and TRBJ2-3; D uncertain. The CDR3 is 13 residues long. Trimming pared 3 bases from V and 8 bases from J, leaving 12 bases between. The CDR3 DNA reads TGTGCCAGCAGTTTTGACTTGACCGGTACGCAGTATTTT. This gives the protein CASSFDLTGTQYF.

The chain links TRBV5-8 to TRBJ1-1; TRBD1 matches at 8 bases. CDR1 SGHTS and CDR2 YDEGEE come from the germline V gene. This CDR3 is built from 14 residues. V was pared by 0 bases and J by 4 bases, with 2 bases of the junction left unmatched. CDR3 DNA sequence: TGTGCCAGCAGCTTGGTCCAGGGGGCCACTGAAGCTTTCTTT. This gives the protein CASSLVQGATEAFF.

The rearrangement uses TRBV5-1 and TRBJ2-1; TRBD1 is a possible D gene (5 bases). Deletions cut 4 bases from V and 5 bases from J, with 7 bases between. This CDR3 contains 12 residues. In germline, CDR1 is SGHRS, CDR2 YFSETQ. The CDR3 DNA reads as TGCGCCAGCAGCCCACAGGACAATGAGCAGTTCTTC. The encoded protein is CASSPQDNEQFF.

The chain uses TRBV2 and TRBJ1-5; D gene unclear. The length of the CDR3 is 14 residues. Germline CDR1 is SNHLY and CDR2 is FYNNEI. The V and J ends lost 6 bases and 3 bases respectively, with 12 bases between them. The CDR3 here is CASSFESPNQPQHF. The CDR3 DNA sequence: TGTGCCAGCAGCTTCGAGTCCCCCAATCAGCCCCAGCATTTT.

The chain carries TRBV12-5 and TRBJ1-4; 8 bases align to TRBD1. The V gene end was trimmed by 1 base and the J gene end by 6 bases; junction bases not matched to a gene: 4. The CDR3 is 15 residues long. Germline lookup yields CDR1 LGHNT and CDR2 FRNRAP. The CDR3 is CASGLAGTGYEKLFF. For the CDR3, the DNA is TGTGCTAGTGGTTTGGCCGGGACAGGCTATGAAAAACTGTTTTTT.

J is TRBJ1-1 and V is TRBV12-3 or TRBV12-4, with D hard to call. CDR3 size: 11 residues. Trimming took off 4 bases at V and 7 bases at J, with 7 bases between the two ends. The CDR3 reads CASSSLSEAFF. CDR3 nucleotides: TGTGCCAGCAGTTCCCTGAGTGAAGCTTTCTTT.

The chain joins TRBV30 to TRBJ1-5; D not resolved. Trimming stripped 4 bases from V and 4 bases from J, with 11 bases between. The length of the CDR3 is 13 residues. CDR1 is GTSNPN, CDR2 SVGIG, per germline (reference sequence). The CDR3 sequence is CAWTKDINQPQHF. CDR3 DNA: TGTGCCTGGACTAAAGACATAAATCAGCCCCAGCATTTT.

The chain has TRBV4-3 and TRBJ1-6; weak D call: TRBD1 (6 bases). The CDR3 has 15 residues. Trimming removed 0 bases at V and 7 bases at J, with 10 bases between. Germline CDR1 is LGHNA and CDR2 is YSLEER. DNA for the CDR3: TGCGCCAGCAGCCAAGATCACAGGGAAAATTCACCCCTCCACTTT. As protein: CASSQDHRENSPLHF.

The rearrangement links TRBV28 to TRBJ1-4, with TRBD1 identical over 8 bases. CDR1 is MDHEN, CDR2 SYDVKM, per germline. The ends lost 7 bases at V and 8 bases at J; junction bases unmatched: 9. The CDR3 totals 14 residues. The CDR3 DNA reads TGTGCCAGCAACCTGGACAGGGTTAACGAAAAACTGTTTTTT. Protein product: CASNLDRVNEKLFF. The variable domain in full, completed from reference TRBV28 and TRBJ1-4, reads DVKVTQSSRYLVKRTGEKVFLECVQDMDHENMFWYRQDPGLGLRLIYFSYDVKMKEKGDIPEGYSVSREKKERFSLILESASTNQTSMYLCASNLDRVNEKLFFGSGTQLSVL.

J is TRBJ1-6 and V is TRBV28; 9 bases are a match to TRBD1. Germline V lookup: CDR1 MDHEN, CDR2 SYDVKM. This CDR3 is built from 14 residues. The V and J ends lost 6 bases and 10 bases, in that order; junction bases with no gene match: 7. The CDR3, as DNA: TGTGCCAGCAGGATGGGACAGGGAGGGTCACCCCTCCACTTT. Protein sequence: CASRMGQGGSPLHF.

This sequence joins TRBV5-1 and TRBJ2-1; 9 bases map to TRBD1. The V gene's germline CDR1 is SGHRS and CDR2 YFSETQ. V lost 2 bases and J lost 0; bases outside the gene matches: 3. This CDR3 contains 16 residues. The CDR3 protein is CASSLTGGISYNEQFF. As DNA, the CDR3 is TGCGCCAGCAGCTTAACAGGGGGCATCTCCTACAATGAGCAGTTCTTC.

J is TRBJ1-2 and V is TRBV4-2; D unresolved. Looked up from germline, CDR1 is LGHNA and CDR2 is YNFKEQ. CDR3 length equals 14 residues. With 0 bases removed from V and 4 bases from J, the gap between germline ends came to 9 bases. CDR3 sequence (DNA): TGTGCCAGCAGCCAAGATCGTAGTTCCTATGGCTACACCTTC. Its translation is CASSQDRSSYGYTF.

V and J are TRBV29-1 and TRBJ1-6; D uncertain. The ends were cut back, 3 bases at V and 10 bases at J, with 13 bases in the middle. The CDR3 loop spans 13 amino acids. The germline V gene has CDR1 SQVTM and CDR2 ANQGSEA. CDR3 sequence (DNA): TGCAGCGTTGATGAGGGTTATCGGTCACCCCTCCACTTT. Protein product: CSVDEGYRSPLHF.

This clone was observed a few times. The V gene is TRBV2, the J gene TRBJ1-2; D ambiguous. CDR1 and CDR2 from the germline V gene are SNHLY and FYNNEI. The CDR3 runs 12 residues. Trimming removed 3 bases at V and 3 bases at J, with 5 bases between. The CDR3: CASSDRYYGYTF. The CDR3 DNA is TGTGCCAGCAGTGATCGGTACTATGGCTACACCTTC.

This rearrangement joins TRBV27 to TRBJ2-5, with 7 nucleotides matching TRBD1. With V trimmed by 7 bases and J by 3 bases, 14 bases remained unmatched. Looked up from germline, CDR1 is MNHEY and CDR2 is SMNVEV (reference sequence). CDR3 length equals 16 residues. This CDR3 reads CASNQSPGQPKETQYF. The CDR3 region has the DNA TGTGCCAGCAACCAAAGCCCGGGACAGCCTAAAGAGACCCAGTACTTC.

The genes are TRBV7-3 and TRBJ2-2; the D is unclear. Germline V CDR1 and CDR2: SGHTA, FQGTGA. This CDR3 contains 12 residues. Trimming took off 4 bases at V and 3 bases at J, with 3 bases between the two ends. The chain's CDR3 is CASSSYTGELFF. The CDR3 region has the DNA TGTGCCAGCAGCTCTTACACCGGGGAGCTGTTTTTT.

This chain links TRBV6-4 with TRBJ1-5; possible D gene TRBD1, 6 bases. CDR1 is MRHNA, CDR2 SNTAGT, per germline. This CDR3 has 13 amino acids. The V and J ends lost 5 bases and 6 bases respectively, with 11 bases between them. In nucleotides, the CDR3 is TGTGCCAGCAGTCCACAGGGTAGTCAGCCCCAGCATTTT. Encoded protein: CASSPQGSQPQHF.

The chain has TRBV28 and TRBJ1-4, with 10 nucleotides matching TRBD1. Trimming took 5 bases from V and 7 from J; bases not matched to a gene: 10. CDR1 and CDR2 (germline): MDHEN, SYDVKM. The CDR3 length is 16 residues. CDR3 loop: CASSPEGTGVGEKLFF. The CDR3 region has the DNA TGTGCCAGCAGTCCTGAGGGGACAGGGGTGGGTGAAAAACTGTTTTTT.

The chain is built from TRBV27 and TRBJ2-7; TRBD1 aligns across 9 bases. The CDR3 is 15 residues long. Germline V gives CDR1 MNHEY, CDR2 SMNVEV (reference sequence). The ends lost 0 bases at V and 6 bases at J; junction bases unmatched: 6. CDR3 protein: CASSLSPDRGREQYF. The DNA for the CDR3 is TGTGCCAGCAGTTTATCTCCGGACAGGGGTCGCGAGCAGTACTTC.

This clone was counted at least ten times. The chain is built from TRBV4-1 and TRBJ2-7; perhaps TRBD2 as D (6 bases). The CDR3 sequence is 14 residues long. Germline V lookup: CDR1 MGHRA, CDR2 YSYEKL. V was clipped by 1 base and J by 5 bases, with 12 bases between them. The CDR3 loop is CASSQVEGTDEQYF. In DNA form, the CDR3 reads TGCGCCAGCAGCCAAGTGGAGGGAACGGACGAGCAGTACTTC.

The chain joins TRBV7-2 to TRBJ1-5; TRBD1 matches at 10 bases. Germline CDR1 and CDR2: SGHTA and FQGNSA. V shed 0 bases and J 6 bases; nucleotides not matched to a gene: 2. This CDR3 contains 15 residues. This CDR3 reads CASSLATGGSQPQHF. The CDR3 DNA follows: TGTGCCAGCAGCTTAGCGACAGGGGGCTCTCAGCCCCAGCATTTT.

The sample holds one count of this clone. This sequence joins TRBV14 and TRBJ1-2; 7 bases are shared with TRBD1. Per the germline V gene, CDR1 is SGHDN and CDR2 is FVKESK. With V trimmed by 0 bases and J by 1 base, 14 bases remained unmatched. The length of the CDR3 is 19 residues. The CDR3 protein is CASSQDQWLGQKINYGYTF. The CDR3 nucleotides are TGTGCCAGCAGCCAAGATCAATGGTTGGGACAGAAAATTAACTATGGCTACACCTTC.

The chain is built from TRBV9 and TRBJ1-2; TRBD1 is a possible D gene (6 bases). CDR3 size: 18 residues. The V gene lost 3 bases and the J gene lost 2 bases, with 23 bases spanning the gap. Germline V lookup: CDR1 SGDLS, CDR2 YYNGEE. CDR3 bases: TGTGCCAGCAGCGCGCGAGGACAGTCCGCTTCTAGGAACTATGGCTACACCTTC. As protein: CASSARGQSASRNYGYTF.

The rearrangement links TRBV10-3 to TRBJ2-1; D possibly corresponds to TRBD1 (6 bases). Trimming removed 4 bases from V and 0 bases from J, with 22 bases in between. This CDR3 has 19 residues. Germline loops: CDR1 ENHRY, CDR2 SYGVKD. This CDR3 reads CAISAPDSLKSVSYNEQFF. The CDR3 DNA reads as TGTGCCATCAGTGCCCCGGACAGCCTGAAAAGTGTCTCCTACAATGAGCAGTTCTTC.

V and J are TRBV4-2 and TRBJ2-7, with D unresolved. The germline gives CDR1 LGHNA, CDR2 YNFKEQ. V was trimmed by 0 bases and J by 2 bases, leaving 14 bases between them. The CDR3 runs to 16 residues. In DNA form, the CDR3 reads TGTGCCAGCAGCCAAGATCAGATTAATACAGCCTACGAGCAGTACTTC. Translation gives CASSQDQINTAYEQYF.